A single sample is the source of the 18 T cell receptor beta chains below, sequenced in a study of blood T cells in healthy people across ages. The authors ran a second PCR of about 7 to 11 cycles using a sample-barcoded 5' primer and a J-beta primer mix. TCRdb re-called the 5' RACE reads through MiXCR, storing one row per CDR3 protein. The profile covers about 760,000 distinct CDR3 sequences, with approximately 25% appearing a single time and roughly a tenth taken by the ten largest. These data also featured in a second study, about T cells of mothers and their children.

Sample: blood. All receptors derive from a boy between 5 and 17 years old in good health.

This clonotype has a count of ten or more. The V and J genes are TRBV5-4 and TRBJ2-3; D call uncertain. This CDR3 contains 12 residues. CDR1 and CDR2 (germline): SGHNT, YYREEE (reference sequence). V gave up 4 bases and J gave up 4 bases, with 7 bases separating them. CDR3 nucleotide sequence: TGTGCCAGCAGCATTTCAGCAGATACGCAGTATTTT. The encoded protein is CASSISADTQYF.

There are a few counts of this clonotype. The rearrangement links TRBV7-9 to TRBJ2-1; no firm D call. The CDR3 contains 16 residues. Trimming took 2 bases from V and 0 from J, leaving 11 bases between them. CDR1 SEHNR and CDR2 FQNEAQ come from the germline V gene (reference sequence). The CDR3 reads CASSLTVPSSYNEQFF. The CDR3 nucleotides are TGTGCCAGCAGCTTAACCGTACCCAGCTCCTACAATGAGCAGTTCTTC.

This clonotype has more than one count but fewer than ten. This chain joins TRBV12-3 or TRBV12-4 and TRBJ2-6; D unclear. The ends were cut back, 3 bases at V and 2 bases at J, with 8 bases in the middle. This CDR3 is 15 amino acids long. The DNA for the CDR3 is TGTGCCAGCAGTTTTCGTGGAGCTGGGGCCAACGTCCTGACTTTC. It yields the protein CASSFRGAGANVLTF.

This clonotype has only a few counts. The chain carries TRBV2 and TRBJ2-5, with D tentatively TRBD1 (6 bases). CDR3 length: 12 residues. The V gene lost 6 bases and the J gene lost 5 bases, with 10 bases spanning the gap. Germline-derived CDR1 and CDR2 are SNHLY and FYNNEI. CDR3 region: CASSRGMETQYF. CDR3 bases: TGTGCCAGCAGCAGGGGCATGGAGACCCAGTACTTC.

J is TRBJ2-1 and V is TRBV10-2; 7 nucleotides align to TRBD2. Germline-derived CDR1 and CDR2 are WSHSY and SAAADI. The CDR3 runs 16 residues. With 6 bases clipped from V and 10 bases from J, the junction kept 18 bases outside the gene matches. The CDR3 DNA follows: TGCGCCAGCAGAGCCTGGACTAGTGGCCTTCAAACGGAGCAGTTCTTC. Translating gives CASRAWTSGLQTEQFF.

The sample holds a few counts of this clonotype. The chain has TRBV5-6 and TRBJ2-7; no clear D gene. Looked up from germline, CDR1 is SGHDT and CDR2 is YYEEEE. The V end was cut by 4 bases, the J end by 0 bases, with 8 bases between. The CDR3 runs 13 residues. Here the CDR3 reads CASSVVNSYEQYF. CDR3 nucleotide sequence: TGTGCCAGCAGCGTGGTCAACTCCTACGAGCAGTACTTC.

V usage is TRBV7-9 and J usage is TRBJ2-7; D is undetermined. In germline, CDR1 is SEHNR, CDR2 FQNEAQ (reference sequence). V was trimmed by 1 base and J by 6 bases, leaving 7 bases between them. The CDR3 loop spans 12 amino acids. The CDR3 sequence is CASSLVDTEQYF. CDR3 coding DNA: TGTGCCAGCAGCTTAGTAGATACCGAGCAGTACTTC.

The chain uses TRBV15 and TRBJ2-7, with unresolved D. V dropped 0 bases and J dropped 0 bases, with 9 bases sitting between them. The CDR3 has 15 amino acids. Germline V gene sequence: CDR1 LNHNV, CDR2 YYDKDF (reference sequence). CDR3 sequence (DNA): TGTGCCACCAGCAGAGAGGGCGGCTACTCCTACGAGCAGTACTTC. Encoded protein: CATSREGGYSYEQYF.

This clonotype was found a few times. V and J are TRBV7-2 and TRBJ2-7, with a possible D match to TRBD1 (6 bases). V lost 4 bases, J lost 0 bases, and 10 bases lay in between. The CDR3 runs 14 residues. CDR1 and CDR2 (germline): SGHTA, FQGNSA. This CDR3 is CASSSQDSSYEQYF. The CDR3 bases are TGTGCCAGCAGCTCCCAGGACAGCTCCTACGAGCAGTACTTC. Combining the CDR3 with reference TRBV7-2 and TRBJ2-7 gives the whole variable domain GAGVSQSPSNKVTEKGKDVELRCDPISGHTALYWYRQSLGQGLEFLIYFQGNSAPDKSGLPSDRFSAERTGGSVSTLTIQRTQQEDSAVYLCASSSQDSSYEQYFGPGTRLTVT.

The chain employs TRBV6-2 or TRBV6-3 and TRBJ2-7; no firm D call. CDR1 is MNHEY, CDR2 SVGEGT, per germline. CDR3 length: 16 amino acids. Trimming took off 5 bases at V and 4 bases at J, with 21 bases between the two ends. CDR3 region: CASSHRPGREQYEQYF. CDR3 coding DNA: TGTGCCAGCAGTCACCGACCGGGCCGAGAACAATACGAGCAGTACTTC.

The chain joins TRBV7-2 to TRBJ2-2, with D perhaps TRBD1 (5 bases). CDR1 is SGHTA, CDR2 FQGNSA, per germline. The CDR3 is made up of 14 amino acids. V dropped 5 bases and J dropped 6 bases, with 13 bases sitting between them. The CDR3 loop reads CASSTSGLPGELFF. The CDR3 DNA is TGTGCCAGCAGCACCTCAGGGTTGCCCGGGGAGCTGTTTTTT.

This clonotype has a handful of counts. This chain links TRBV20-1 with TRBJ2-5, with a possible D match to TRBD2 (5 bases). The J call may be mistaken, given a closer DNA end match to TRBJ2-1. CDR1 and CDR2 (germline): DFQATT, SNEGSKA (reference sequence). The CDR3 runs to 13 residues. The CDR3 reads CSARGPSLVEQFF. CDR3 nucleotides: TGCAGTGCCCGAGGGCCCTCGCTTGTTGAGCAGTTCTTC.

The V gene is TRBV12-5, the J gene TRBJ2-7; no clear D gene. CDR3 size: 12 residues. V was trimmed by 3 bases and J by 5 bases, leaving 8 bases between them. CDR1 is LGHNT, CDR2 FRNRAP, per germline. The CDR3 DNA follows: TGTGCTAGTGGTTTTGTGGTTCACGAGCAGTACTTC. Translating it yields CASGFVVHEQYF.

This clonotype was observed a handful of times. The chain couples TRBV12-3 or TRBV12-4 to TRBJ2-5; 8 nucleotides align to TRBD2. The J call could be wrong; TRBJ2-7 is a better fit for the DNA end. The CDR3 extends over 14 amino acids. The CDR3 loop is CASSPGTSYAEQYF. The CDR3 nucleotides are TGTGCCAGCAGCCCCGGGACTAGTTACGCCGAGCAGTACTTC.

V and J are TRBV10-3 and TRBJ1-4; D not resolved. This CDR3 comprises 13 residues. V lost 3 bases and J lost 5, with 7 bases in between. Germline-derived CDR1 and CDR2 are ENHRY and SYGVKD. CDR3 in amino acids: CAISDGENEKLFF. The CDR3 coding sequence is TGTGCCATCAGTGACGGGGAGAATGAAAAACTGTTTTTT.

The DNA for the CDR3 is TGCAGTGCTAGAAAGGACAGGCAGTTCTTC. This gives the protein CSARKDRQFF. The gene calls are TRBV20-1 and TRBJ2-1; D may be TRBD1 (6 bases). Germline V gives CDR1 DFQATT, CDR2 SNEGSKA (reference sequence). This CDR3 has 10 amino acids. V was trimmed by 2 bases and J by 12 bases, leaving 8 bases between them.

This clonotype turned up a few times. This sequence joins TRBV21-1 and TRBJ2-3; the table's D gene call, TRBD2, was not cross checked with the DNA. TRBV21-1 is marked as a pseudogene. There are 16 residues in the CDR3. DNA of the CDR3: TGTGCCAGCAGCACTTGGACTAGCGGGAGCACAGATACGCAGTATTTT. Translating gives CASSTWTSGSTDTQYF.

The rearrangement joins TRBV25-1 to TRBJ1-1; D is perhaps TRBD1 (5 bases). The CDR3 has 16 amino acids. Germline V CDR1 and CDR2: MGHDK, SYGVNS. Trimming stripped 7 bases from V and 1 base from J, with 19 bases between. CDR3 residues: CASTGGWPVGNTEAFF. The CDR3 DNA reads TGTGCCAGCACGGGGGGTTGGCCGGTTGGGAACACTGAAGCTTTCTTT.